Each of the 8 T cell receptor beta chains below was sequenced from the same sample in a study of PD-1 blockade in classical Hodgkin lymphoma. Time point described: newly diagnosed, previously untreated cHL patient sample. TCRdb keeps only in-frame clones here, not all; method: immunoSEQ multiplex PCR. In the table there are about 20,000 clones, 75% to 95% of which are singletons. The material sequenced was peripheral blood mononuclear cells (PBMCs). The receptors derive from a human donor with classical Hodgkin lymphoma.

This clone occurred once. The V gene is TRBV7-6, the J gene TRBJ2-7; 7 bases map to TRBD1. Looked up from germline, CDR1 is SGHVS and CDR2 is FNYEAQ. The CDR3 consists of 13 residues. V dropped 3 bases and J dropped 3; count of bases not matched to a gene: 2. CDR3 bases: TGTGCCAGCAGCTTGACAGGGAACTACGAGCAGTACTTC. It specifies CASSLTGNYEQYF.

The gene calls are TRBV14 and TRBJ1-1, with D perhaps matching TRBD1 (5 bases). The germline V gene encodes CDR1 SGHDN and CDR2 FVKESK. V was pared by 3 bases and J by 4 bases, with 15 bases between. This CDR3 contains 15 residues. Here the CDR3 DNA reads TGTGCCAGCAGCCAGAGGGGCCGGGGCGGCACTGAAGCTTTCTTT. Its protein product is CASSQRGRGGTEAFF.

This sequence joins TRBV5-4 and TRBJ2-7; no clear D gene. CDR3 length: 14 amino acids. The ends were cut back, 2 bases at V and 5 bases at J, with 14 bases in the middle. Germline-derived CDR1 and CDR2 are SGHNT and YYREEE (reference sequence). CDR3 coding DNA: TGTGCCAGCAGCTTCGGCCAAGGCGGCAACGAGCAGTACTTC. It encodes CASSFGQGGNEQYF.

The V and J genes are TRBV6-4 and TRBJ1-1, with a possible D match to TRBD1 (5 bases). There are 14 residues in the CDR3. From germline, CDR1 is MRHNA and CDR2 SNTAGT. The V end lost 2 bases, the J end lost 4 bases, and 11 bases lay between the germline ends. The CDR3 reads CASSDRDGGTEAFF. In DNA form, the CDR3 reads TGTGCCAGCAGTGACAGGGACGGGGGCACTGAAGCTTTCTTT.

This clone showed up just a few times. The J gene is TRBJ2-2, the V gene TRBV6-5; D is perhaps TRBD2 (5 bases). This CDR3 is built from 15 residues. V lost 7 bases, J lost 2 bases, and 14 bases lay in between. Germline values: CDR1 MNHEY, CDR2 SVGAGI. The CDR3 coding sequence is TGTGCCAGCACCCCCCTGGGAGCAAACACCGGGGAGCTGTTTTTT. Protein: CASTPLGANTGELFF.

CDR3 sequence: CASTKDLGTTSTDTQYF. The CDR3 region has the DNA TGTGCCAGCACCAAAGATCTGGGTACTACTAGCACAGATACGCAGTATTTT. V usage is TRBV11-2 and J usage is TRBJ2-3; D gene unclear. CDR3 length equals 17 residues. Germline V gene sequence: CDR1 SGHAT, CDR2 FQNNGV. V was shortened by 7 bases and J by 0 bases, with 20 bases between the two germline ends.

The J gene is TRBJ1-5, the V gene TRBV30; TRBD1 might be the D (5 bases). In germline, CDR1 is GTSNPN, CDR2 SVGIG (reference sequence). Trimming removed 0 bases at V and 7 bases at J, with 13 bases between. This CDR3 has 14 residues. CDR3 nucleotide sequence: TGTGCCTGGAGTGTACGGCAGGGTGGACAGCCCCAGCATTTT. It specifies CAWSVRQGGQPQHF.

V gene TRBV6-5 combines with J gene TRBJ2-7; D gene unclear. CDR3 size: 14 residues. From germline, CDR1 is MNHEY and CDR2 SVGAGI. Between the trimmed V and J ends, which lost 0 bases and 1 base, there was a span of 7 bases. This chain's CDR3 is CASSYSPVSYEQYF. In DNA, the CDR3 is TGTGCCAGCAGTTACTCGCCGGTTTCCTACGAGCAGTACTTC.